This T cell receptor (beta chain) derives from a study of T-cell reconstitution after alpha-beta-depleted transplantation in children. The germline gives CDR1 SGHVS, CDR2 FQNEAQ. The V segment lost 3 bases and the J segment 8 bases; nucleotides outside the gene matches: 4. This CDR3 is 14 amino acids long. Unique molecular identifiers were used in preparing the TCRbeta library. TCRdb re-called the PCR reads through MiXCR, storing one row per CDR3 protein. Here the sample spans over 200,000 distinct CDR3 sequences, approximately 15% being singletons. This chain connects TRBV7-8 to TRBJ1-6; 7 bases map to TRBD1. The sequencing here drew on PBMCs, mostly from graft donor cells, taken 360 days after TCRalphabeta/CD19-depleted stem cell transplant. The TCR originated in a male patient aged 2 to 10 who had a stem cell transplant for acute lymphoblastic leukemia, so the T cells may come from the graft donor. This CDR3 is CASSFGQGDSPLHF. The CDR3 region has the DNA TGTGCCAGCAGCTTTGGCCAGGGGGATTCACCCCTCCACTTT.